The clone carrying this TCR beta chain was seen many times. This record comes from a study of T cells in Graves' hyperthyroidism and ophthalmopathy. The study left out patients who had uncontrolled infection, other autoimmune disease, pregnancy or lactation. About 10 ml of fresh peripheral blood supplied the PBMCs. Amplified TCR beta CDR3 regions derived from RNA transcripts. The TCR CDR3 first-round RT-PCR relied on the HTBI primer set. One entry per CDR3 protein results from TCRdb running MiXCR on the multiplex PCR reads. The sample has around 620,000 distinct CDR3 sequences; 15% to 20% are singletons. Germline V gene sequence: CDR1 SGHRS, CDR2 YFSETQ. This CDR3 contains 19 residues. J lost 0 bases, V lost 0 bases, and 11 bases had no gene match.

The receptor comes from a woman between 25 and 40 years old with Graves' hyperthyroidism. The sample consisted of blood. The genes are TRBV5-1 and TRBJ1-5, with 8 bases fitting TRBD1. CDR3 nucleotides: TGCGCCAGCAGCTTGGTTTTCGACAGGGGTACGGATAGCAATCAGCCCCAGCATTTT. Protein product: CASSLVFDRGTDSNQPQHF.